This TCR beta chain appears in the sequencing data of a study of OX40 agonist ivuxolimab in advanced cancers. Clones were sequenced by immunoSEQ multiplex PCR, and TCRdb holds only the in-frame ones, with some missing. In the table there are 75,000 to 90,000 clones, 90% to 95% of which are singletons. Trimming pared 0 bases from V and 4 bases from J, leaving 6 bases between. The V gene's germline CDR1 is MNHNS and CDR2 SASEGT. This CDR3 is built from 13 residues. The source of this sequence is an adult with an advanced solid tumor such as melanoma, head and neck, liver or kidney cancer. The chain employs TRBV6-1 and TRBJ1-2; D ambiguous. The material sequenced was CD4+ or CD8+ T cells sorted from blood, taken in a trial of the OX40 agonist ivuxolimab. CDR3 sequence (DNA): TGTGCCAGCAGTGAAGCCGGGGTCTATGGCTACACCTTC. Translated: CASSEAGVYGYTF.